Listed below are T cell receptor beta chains from one sample, sequenced in a study of shared clonotypes between healthy human individuals. Sequenced by immunoSEQ multiplex PCR; TCRdb stores in-frame clones only, minus some. The sample contains approximately 1.5 million clones, just under 99% of which appear only once. The sequenced sample consisted of naive CD4+ T cells sorted from blood. The receptors shown here come from a young man in good health. Each CDR3 is given with its conserved first and last residue. A D gene is named only where the DNA matches it firmly. Size is omitted from some rows. Given values are once, few, many or a class for expanded clones.

v_call	j_call	d_call	clone_size	cdr3_nt	cdr3_aa
TRBV5-1	TRBJ2-6	.	.	TGCGCCAGCAGCTTGGGGGTATCTGGGGCCAACGTCCTGACTTTC	CASSLGVSGANVLTF
TRBV7-3	TRBJ2-1	.	.	TGTGCCAGCAGCTTAGGCCAGGCTCTTTACAATGAGCAGTTCTTC	CASSLGQALYNEQFF
TRBV11-2	TRBJ2-1	TRBD1	.	TGTGCCAGCAGCTTACAATGGCAGGGGGCCTTAAAACGTGGCGAGCAGTTCTTC	CASSLQWQGALKRGEQFF
TRBV15	TRBJ2-7	.	.	TGTGCCACAAGGGGACGGCAGAACTACGAGCAGTACTTC	CATRGRQNYEQYF
TRBV5-1	TRBJ2-1	.	.	TGCGCCAGCAGCCAGCCCCCCAATGAGCAGTTCTTC	CASSQPPNEQFF
TRBV9	TRBJ2-3	TRBD1	.	TGTGCCAGCAGCGTCCGAAGGGGACAGGGGGCAGGGGATACGCAGTATTTT	CASSVRRGQGAGDTQYF
TRBV29-1	TRBJ2-2	.	.	TGCAGCGTTTACTCTCCCGAGGTAGCCGGGGAGCTGTTTTTT	CSVYSPEVAGELFF
TRBV7-2	TRBJ1-1	TRBD1	.	TGTGCCAGCAGCTACAGGGGGGGATTGAACACTGAAGCTTTCTTT	CASSYRGGLNTEAFF
TRBV11-2	TRBJ2-7	TRBD2	.	TGTGCCAGCAGCTCGGGACTAGCGGGAGGCTATCCCTCCTACGAGCAGTACTTC	CASSSGLAGGYPSYEQYF
TRBV27	TRBJ1-5	.	.	TGTGCCAGCAGTTTTTCAGGTTGGGGGCAGCCCCAGCATTTT	CASSFSGWGQPQHF
TRBV18	TRBJ2-7	TRBD2	.	TGTGCCAGCTCATCCCGACTAGCGGCCAAATCCTACGAGCAGTACTTC	CASSSRLAAKSYEQYF
TRBV7-9	TRBJ2-5	.	once	TGTGCCAGCAGCAAAGGGACAGCGGGGAATGGAGAGACCCAGTACTTC	CASSKGTAGNGETQYF
TRBV7-7	TRBJ2-7	.	.	TGTGCTAGCAGCTTAGGAGGTGGGGGGATCTACGAGCAGTACTTC	CASSLGGGGIYEQYF
TRBV19	TRBJ2-7	TRBD2	.	TGTGCCAGTAGTAGCGGGAGGAACTCCTACGAGCAGTACTTC	CASSSGRNSYEQYF
TRBV5-8	TRBJ2-7	.	.	TGTGCCAGCAGCTTACCGGGCCAGAGCTCCTACGAGCAGTACTTC	CASSLPGQSSYEQYF
TRBV5-1	TRBJ1-4	.	.	TGCGCCAGCAGCCCCGACACCCGTGGTGAAAAACTGTTTTTT	CASSPDTRGEKLFF
TRBV28	TRBJ1-2	TRBD1	once	TGTGCCAGCGGACAGGGAAACAACTATGGCTACACCTTC	CASGQGNNYGYTF
TRBV7-2	TRBJ1-3	.	.	TGTGCCAGCAGCCGGGAGACGCACTCTGGAAACACCATATATTTT	CASSRETHSGNTIYF
TRBV7-2	TRBJ1-4	.	.	TGTGCCAGCAGCTCCACCGGGACCGCTTGGGAAAAACTGTTTTTT	CASSSTGTAWEKLFF
TRBV5-1	TRBJ2-2	.	.	TGCGCCAGCAGCTCCTCTCAAGGCGGGGAGCTGTTTTTT	CASSSSQGGELFF
TRBV7-3	TRBJ2-1	.	.	TGTGCCAGCAGCCAGGGAGTTGATGAGCAGTTCTTC	CASSQGVDEQFF
TRBV14	TRBJ2-6	.	.	TGTGCCAGCAGCCATCTCCAACCCCGCTCTGGGGCCAACGTCCTGACTTTC	CASSHLQPRSGANVLTF
TRBV7-2	TRBJ2-7	.	.	TGTGCCAGCAGCTTAGGCCGAACCTACGAGCAGTACTTC	CASSLGRTYEQYF
TRBV10-2	TRBJ2-7	TRBD2	once	TGCGCCAGCAGTGAATCGTCAAGCGGGAGGTCATACGAGCAGTACTTC	CASSESSSGRSYEQYF
TRBV6-5	TRBJ2-2	.	.	TGTGCCAGCAGTTCCGCCGGGGGGAACACCGGGGAGCTGTTTTTT	CASSSAGGNTGELFF
TRBV14	TRBJ2-7	.	.	TGTGCCAGCAGCCAAGAGGACAGAGCCTACGAGCAGTACTTC	CASSQEDRAYEQYF
TRBV6-5	TRBJ2-6	.	.	TGTGCCAGCAGTTACTCAGGCTCTGGGGCCAACGTCCTGACTTTC	CASSYSGSGANVLTF
TRBV28	TRBJ1-2	TRBD1	once	TGTGCCAGCAGCCTGCCGGGACAGGCCGCCACCTTC	CASSLPGQAATF
TRBV5-6	TRBJ2-3	.	once	TGTGCCAGCAGCTTGAGGAAGGGGGTATCTCTCACAGATACGCAGTATTTT	CASSLRKGVSLTDTQYF
TRBV18	TRBJ2-7	TRBD1	.	TGTGCCAGCTCCCGACAGGGCGAGCAGTACTTC	CASSRQGEQYF
TRBV9	TRBJ2-3	.	.	TGTGCCAGCAGCGTCTCAGGTCAGGCGGCAGATACGCAGTATTTT	CASSVSGQAADTQYF